Sequencing of this TCR beta chain was carried out in a study of tumor and adjacent non-tumor tissue in lung cancer. Study-level information: Patients comprised about eleven adenocarcinoma, a couple of squamous cell carcinoma and 1 small cell lung cancer. Aged about 31 to 80 years, patients included roughly ten men and a few women with stage I to III disease. Samples averaged around 4 million productive TCRbeta reads each.

About this clonotype: The junction shows a germline mismatch at one end, possibly a read error.

The library came from three nested PCR rounds adapted from ARM-PCR protocols. TCRdb called the multiplex PCR reads again in MiXCR, with one record for every CDR3 protein. The sample shows over 40,000 distinct CDR3 sequences, 74% of them seen only once. The CDR3 runs to 13 residues. Germline V CDR1 and CDR2: MNHEY, SVGAGI. This sample's RNA came from whole unsorted tissue. Distant lung tissue was collected more than 3 cm away from the tumor edge. Chemotherapy-naive patients with new lung cancer underwent thoracic surgery in China, August–late 2014. Sample: distant non-tumor lung tissue. This TCR was sampled from an older woman with non-small cell lung cancer. The rearrangement links TRBV6-5 to TRBJ1-5; D might be TRBD1 (5 bases). CDR3 in amino acids: CASNYAIGQPQHF. In DNA, the CDR3 is TGTGCCAGCAATTACGCAATAGGACAACCCCAGCATTTT.